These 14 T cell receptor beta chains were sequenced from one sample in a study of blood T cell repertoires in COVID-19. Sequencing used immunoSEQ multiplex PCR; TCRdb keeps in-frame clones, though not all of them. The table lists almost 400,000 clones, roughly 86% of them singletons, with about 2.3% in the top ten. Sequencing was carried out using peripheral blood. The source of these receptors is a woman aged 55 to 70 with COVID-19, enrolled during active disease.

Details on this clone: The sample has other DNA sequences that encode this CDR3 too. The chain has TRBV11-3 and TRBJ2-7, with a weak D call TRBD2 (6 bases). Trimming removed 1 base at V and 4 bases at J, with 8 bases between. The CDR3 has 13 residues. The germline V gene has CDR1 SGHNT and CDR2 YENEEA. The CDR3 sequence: CASSLGGRYEQYF. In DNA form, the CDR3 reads TGTGCCAGCAGCTTAGGTGGGAGGTACGAGCAGTACTTC.

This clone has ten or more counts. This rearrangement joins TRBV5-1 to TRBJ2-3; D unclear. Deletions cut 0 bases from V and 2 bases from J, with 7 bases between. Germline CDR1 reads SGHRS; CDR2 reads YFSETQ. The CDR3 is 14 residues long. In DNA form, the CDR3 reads TGCGCCAGCAGCTTGGGCAGGAACACAGATACGCAGTATTTT. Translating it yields CASSLGRNTDTQYF.

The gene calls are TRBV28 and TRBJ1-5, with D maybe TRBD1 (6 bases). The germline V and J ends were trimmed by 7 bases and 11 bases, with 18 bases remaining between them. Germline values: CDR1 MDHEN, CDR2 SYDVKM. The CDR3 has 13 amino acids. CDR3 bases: TGTGCCAGCACCTCAGAGGGGGTTATCGCCCAGCATTTT. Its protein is CASTSEGVIAQHF.

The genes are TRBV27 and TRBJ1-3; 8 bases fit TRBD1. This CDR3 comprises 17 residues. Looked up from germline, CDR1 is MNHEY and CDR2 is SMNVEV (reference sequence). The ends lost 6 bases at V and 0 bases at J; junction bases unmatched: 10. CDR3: CASRPNRGRDSGNTIYF. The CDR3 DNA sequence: TGTGCCAGCAGACCGAACAGGGGGAGGGACTCTGGAAACACCATATATTTT.

CDR3 residues: CASSLRNTGELFF. For the CDR3, the DNA is TGTGCCAGCAGTCTACGGAACACCGGGGAGCTGTTTTTT. The chain is built from TRBV6-5 and TRBJ2-2; no clear D. There are 13 residues in the CDR3. Between the trimmed V and J ends, which lost 5 bases and 1 base, there was a span of 5 bases. Per germline, CDR1 MNHEY and CDR2 SVGAGI.

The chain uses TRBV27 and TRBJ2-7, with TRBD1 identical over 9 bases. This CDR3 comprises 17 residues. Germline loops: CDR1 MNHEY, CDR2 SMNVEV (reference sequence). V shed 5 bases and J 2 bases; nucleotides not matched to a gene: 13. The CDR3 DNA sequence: TGTGCCAGCAGTATAATGTACGGGACAGGGATTCCCTACGAGCAGTACTTC. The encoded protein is CASSIMYGTGIPYEQYF.

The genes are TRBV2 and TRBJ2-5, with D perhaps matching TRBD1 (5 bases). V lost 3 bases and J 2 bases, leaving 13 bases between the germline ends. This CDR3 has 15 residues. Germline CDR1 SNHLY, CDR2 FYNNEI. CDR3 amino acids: CASSDEQVGQETQYF. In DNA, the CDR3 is TGTGCCAGCAGTGATGAACAGGTCGGGCAAGAGACCCAGTACTTC.

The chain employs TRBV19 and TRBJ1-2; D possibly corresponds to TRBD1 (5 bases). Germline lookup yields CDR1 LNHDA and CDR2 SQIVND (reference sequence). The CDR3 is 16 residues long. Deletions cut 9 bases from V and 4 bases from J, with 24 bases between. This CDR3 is CASREGSSGQVYGYTF. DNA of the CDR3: TGTGCCAGCAGGGAGGGGTCGAGTGGACAAGTCTATGGCTACACCTTC.

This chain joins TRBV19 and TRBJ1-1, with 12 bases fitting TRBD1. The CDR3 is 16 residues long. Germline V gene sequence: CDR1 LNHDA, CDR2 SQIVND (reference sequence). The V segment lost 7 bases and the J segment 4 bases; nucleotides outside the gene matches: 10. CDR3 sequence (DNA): TGTGCCAGTAATCAGGGACAGGGGGCCCCCCTCACTGAAGCTTTCTTT. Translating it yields CASNQGQGAPLTEAFF.

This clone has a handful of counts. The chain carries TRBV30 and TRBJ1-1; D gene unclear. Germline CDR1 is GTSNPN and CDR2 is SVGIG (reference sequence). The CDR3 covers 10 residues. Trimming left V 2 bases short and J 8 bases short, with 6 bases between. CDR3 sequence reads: CAWSRLEAFF. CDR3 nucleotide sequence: TGTGCCTGGAGTCGACTAGAAGCTTTCTTT.

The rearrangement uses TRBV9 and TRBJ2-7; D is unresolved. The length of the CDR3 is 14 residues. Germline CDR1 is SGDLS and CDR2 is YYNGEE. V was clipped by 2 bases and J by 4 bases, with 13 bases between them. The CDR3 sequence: CASSVAPLNYEQYF. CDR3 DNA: TGTGCCAGCAGCGTGGCCCCTCTGAATTACGAGCAGTACTTC. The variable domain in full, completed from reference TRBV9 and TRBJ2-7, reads DSGVTQTPKHLITATGQRVTLRCSPRSGDLSVYWYQQSLDQGLQFLIQYYNGEERAKGNILERFSAQQFPDLHSELNLSSLELGDSALYFCASSVAPLNYEQYFGPGTRLTVT.

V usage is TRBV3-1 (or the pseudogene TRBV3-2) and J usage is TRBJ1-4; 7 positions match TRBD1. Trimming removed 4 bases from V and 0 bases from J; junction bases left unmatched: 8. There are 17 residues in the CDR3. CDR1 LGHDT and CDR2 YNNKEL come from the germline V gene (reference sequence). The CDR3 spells CASSLGTELATNEKLFF. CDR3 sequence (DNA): TGTGCCAGCAGCCTGGGGACAGAGTTAGCAACTAATGAAAAACTGTTTTTT.

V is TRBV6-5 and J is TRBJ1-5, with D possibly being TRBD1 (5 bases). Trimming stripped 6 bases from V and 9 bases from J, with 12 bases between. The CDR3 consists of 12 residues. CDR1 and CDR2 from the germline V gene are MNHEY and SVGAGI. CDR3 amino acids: CASRRATGPQHF. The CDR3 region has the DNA TGTGCCAGCAGGCGAGCCACAGGGCCCCAGCATTTT.

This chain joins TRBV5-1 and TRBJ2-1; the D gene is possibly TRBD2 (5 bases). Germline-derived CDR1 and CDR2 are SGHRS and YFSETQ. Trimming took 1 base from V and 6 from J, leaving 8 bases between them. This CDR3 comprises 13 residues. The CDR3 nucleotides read TGCGCCAGCAGCTTGACCGGAGGCAATGAGCAGTTCTTC. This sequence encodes CASSLTGGNEQFF.